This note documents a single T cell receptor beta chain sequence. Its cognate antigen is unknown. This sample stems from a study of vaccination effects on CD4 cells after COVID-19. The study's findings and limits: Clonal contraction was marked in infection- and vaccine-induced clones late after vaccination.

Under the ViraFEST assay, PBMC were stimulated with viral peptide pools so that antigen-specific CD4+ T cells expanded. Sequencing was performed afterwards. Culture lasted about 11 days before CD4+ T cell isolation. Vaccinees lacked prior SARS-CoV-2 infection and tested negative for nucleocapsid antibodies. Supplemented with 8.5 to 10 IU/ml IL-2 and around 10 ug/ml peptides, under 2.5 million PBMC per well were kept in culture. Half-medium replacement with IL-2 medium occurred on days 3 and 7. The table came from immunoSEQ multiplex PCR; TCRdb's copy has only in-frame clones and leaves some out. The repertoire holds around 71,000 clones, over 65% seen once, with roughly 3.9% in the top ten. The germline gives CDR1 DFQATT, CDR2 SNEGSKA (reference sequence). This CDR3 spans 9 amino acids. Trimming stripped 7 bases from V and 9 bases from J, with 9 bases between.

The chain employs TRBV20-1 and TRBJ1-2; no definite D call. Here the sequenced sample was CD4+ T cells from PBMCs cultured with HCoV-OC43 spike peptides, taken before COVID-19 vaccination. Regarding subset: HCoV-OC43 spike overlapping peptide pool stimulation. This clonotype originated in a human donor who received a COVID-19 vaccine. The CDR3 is CSGGYSYTF. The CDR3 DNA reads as TGCAGTGGAGGGTATAGCTACACCTTC.